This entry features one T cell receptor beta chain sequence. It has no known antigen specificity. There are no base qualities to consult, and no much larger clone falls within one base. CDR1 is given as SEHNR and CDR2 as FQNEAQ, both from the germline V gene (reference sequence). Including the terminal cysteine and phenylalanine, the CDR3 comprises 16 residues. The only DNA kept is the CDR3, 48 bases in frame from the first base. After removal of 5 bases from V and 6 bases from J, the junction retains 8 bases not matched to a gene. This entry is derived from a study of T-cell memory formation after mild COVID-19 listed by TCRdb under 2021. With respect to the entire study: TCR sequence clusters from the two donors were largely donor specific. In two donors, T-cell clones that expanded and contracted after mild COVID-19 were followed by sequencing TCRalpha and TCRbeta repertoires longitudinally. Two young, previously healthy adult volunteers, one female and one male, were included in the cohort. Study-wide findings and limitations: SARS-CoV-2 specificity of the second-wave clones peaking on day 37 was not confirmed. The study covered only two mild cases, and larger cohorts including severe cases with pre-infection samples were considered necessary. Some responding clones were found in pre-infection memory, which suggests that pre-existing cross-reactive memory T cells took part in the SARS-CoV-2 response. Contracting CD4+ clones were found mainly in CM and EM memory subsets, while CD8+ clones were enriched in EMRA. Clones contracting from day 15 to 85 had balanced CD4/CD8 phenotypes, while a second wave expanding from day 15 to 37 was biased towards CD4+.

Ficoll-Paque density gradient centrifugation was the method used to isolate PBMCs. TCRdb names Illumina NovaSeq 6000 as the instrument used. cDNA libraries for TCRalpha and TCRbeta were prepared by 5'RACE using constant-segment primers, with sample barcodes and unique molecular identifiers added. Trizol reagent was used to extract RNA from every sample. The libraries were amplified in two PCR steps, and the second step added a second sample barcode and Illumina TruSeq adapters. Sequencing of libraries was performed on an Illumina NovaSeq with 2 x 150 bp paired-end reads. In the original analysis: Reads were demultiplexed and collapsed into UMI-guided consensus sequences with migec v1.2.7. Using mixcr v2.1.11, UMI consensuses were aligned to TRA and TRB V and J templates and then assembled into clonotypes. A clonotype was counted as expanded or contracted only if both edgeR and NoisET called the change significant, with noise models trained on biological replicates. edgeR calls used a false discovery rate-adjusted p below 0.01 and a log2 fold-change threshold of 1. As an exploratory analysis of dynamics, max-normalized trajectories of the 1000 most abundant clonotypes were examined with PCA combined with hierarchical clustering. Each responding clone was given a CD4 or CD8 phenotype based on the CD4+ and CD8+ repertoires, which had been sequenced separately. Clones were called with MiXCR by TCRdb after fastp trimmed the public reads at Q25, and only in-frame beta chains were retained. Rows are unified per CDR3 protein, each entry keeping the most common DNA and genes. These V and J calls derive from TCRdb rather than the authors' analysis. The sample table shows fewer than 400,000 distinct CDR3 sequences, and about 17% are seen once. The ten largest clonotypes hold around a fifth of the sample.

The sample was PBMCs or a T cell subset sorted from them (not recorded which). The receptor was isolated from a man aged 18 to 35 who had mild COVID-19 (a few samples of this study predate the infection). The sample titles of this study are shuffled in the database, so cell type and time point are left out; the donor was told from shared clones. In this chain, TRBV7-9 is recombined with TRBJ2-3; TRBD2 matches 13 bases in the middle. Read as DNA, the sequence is TGTGCCAGCAGCCTGCGGACTAGCGGGGGTCCCGATACGCAGTATTTT. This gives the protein CASSLRTSGGPDTQYF.